This T cell receptor (beta chain) was documented in a study of cytomegalovirus exposure and HLA in healthy donors. Study context: The roughly 120 validation repertoires used the same platform as the 550 to 800 first-cohort repertoires (as reported by a later analysis).

Method: immunoSEQ multiplex PCR; TCRdb's copy keeps in-frame clones and lacks some. The sample yields tens of thousands of clones, about nine tenths seen once. The donors were part of the roughly 110-subject validation cohort, which stood apart from the roughly 670-subject first cohort. This CDR3 has 16 amino acids. The germline CDR1 and CDR2 sequences are SGDLS and YYNGEE. V was shortened by 0 bases and J by 3 bases, with 12 bases between the two germline ends. Study-wide findings and caveats: The classifier reportedly diagnosed cytomegalovirus status with high specificity and sensitivity.

A word on this clone: Its cognate antigen is unknown.

The source of this sequence is a young man in good health and CMV-seronegative. This rearrangement joins TRBV9 to TRBJ1-4, with D unresolved. Specimen: PBMCs. CDR3 amino acids: CASSVGATDANEKLFF. DNA of the CDR3: TGTGCCAGCAGCGTAGGTGCTACAGACGCTAATGAAAAACTGTTTTTT.